This T cell receptor (beta chain) was identified in a study of a mutant IDH1 vaccine in newly diagnosed glioma. Repertoires were generated with immunoSEQ multiplex PCR, while TCRdb's copy carries only in-frame clones and drops some. The sample lists about 66,000 clones, approximately 83% seen once, with 2.9% in the top ten. Indicated time point: baseline, week 1 (first vaccination visit). Documented treatment: pre-vaccination baseline after standard-of-care therapy. New WHO grade 3 or 4 astrocytomas that were IDH1-mutant and ATRX-lost had been found in donors. This clone was observed a few times. The clonotype comes from a man between 25 and 39 years old with glioma. The sequences come from PBMCs, collected from a glioma patient treated with radiotherapy, temozolomide or both.

The CDR3 DNA sequence: TGTGCCAGCAGCTTGGTGGGTAGGGGTGTCGCTGAAGCTTTCTTT. This codes for CASSLVGRGVAEAFF. This rearrangement joins TRBV5-4 to TRBJ1-1, with a possible D match to TRBD1 (5 bases). The V gene's germline CDR1 is SGHNT and CDR2 YYREEE (reference sequence). This CDR3 spans 15 amino acids. Trimming stripped 0 bases from V and 6 bases from J, with 15 bases between.